This note documents a single T cell receptor beta chain sequence. Its antigen is unknown. Method: immunoSEQ multiplex PCR; TCRdb's copy keeps in-frame clones and lacks some. This sample has some 66,000 clones, with 89% found just once. Germline CDR1 SGHAT, CDR2 FQNNGV. Trimming stripped 8 bases from V and 5 bases from J, with 7 bases between. CDR3 length: 12 residues. These data originate in a study of T cell responses to AZD1222 COVID-19 vaccine. Findings of the study overall: Without day 14 samples, only post-peak T cell repertoires were studied. Donors were mostly white British, more females; clonal diversity possibly underestimated. Spike-specific TCRs gained breadth and depth after people received two AZD1222 doses.

The sequence derives from an adult who received the AZD1222 COVID-19 vaccine. V usage is TRBV11-2 and J usage is TRBJ1-6; D is uncertain. The sample consisted of peripheral blood, taken 28 days after the second AZD1222 dose. This CDR3 is CASAYNNSPLHF. DNA for the CDR3: TGTGCCAGCGCCTATAATAATTCACCCCTCCACTTT.